This passage covers 8 T cell receptor beta chains from one sample sequenced in a study of T-cell reconstitution after alpha-beta-depleted transplantation in children. Unique molecular identifiers were built into the TCRbeta library. TCRdb redid the calling of the PCR reads with MiXCR, one entry per CDR3 protein. The data show 95,000 to 150,000 distinct CDR3 sequences, 20% to 25% seen once. The material was PBMCs, mostly from graft donor cells, obtained 180 days after TCRalphabeta/CD19-depleted stem cell transplant. The source of these receptors is a male patient aged 2 to 10 who had a stem cell transplant for chronic granulomatous disease, so the T cells may come from the graft donor.

The chain has TRBV12-3 or TRBV12-4 and TRBJ1-2; D is perhaps TRBD1 (5 bases). The CDR3 covers 15 residues. The V and J ends lost 3 bases and 5 bases respectively, with 16 bases between them. CDR3 in DNA: TGTGCCAGCAGTTTGTCCCAGGGAACAAGATATGGCTACACCTTC. Translated: CASSLSQGTRYGYTF.

Ten or more counts support this clonotype. The chain joins TRBV20-1 to TRBJ2-1, with 8 bases lining up with TRBD2. CDR3 length: 15 amino acids. Looked up from germline, CDR1 is DFQATT and CDR2 is SNEGSKA (reference sequence). V lost 3 bases, J lost 4 bases, and 8 bases stayed unmatched. CDR3 sequence reads: CSASSRGGWYNEQFF. The CDR3 coding sequence is TGCAGTGCTAGTTCACGGGGGGGCTGGTACAATGAGCAGTTCTTC.

The chain links TRBV12-3 or TRBV12-4 to TRBJ1-4, with TRBD1 identical over 9 bases. There are 13 residues in the CDR3. Trimming at V came to 1 base and at J to 17 bases, leaving 8 bases not matched to a gene. CDR3 residues: CASSLDGGQGVFF. Here the CDR3 DNA reads TGTGCCAGCAGTTTAGACGGGGGACAGGGAGTATTTTTT.

This clonotype was counted a few times. The CDR3 sequence is CASSVQNTQYF. The CDR3 nucleotides are TGTGCCAGCAGTGTCCAGAATACGCAGTATTTT. This chain connects TRBV12-3 or TRBV12-4 to TRBJ2-3; D is ambiguous. Trimming took off 5 bases at V and 7 bases at J, with 7 bases between the two ends. The CDR3 length is 11 residues.

This clonotype showed up many times. The V gene is TRBV5-1, the J gene TRBJ1-3, with 9 bases lining up with TRBD1. Germline V gene lookup returns CDR1 SGHRS and CDR2 YFSETQ. Trimming at V came to 0 bases and at J to 6 bases, leaving 10 bases not matched to a gene. The CDR3 is 17 amino acids. The CDR3 loop is CASSLVGQGMKANTIYF. Here the CDR3 DNA reads TGCGCCAGCAGCTTGGTGGGACAGGGTATGAAGGCAAACACCATATATTTT.

The J gene is TRBJ1-2, the V gene TRBV29-1; D gene unclear. Germline-derived CDR1 and CDR2 are SQVTM and ANQGSEA. V lost 5 bases and J lost 4, with 11 bases in between. CDR3 length: 12 residues. The CDR3 reads CSVLTAVYGYTF. The CDR3 DNA is TGCAGCGTTCTGACGGCAGTCTATGGCTACACCTTC. Based on the CDR3 plus reference TRBV29-1 and TRBJ1-2, the full variable domain is SAVISQKPSRDICQRGTSLTIQCQVDSQVTMMFWYRQQPGQSLTLIATANQGSEATYESGFVIDKFPISRPNLTFSTLTVSNMSPEDSSIYLCSVLTAVYGYTFGSGTRLTVV.

This clonotype was detected only a few times. This chain uses TRBV7-8 with TRBJ2-1; 10 bases fit TRBD2. CDR3 length: 17 residues. Germline CDR1 reads SGHVS; CDR2 reads FQNEAQ. V gave up 1 base and J gave up 4 bases; unmatched junction bases: 7. The CDR3 region is CASSLVLLAGEYNEQFF. The CDR3 nucleotides read TGTGCCAGCAGCTTAGTTCTCCTAGCGGGAGAGTACAATGAGCAGTTCTTC. Using reference TRBV7-8 and TRBJ2-1 for the parts outside the CDR3, the full variable domain is GAGVSQSPRYKVAKRGQDVALRCDPISGHVSLFWYQQALGQGPEFLTYFQNEAQLDKSGLPSDRFFAERPEGSVSTLKIQRTQQEDSAVYLCASSLVLLAGEYNEQFFGPGTRLTVL.

This clonotype was picked up a small number of times. This CDR3 is CASSLETSLETQYF. As DNA, the CDR3 is TGCGCCAGCAGCTTGGAGACTAGCCTGGAGACCCAGTACTTC. The V call is TRBV5-1, the J call TRBJ2-5; 7 bases agree with TRBD2. The CDR3 spans 14 residues. The J segment lost 5 bases and the V segment lost 0 bases, leaving 4 bases of the junction unmatched. Germline CDR1 reads SGHRS; CDR2 reads YFSETQ.